The clone carrying this T cell receptor beta chain came up many times. These data come from a study of T cells in Graves' hyperthyroidism and ophthalmopathy. RNA transcripts were the template for amplifying TCR beta CDR3 regions. HTBI primers were used for first-round RT-PCR of the TCR CDR3. One entry per CDR3 protein, called by TCRdb with MiXCR from the multiplex PCR reads. This sample has 540,000 or so distinct CDR3 sequences, with about 45% found just once. The CDR3 contains 15 residues. In germline, CDR1 is SGHRS, CDR2 YFSETQ. Trimming stripped 0 bases from V and 2 bases from J, with 11 bases between.

The rearrangement links TRBV5-1 to TRBJ2-5; maybe TRBD2 (7 bases). The clonotype originates from an adult woman with Graves' disease, either hyperthyroidism or ophthalmopathy (not recorded which). The sequenced material came from peripheral blood or thyroid tissue (not recorded which). The CDR3 protein is CASSLGRGGQETQYF. CDR3 nucleotide sequence: TGCGCCAGCAGCTTGGGCAGGGGAGGGCAAGAGACCCAGTACTTC.